These 8 T cell receptor beta chains originate from one sample sequenced in a study of blood T cell repertoires in COVID-19 (dated by TCRdb to between 2020 and 2021). Libraries were built with the immunoSEQ multiplex PCR assay. TCRdb's version of the immuneACCESS table is confined to in-frame rearrangements and falls short of the full clone set. An unresolved V gene accounts for under half of the shortfall where checked; the remainder is of unknown origin. This sample has roughly 100,000 clones in its table, and over 70% of those were observed once. The top ten constitute about 10% of the sample. The sequencing input was peripheral blood. The receptors here all came from a woman of 80 years or more with acute or convalescent COVID-19.

The chain employs TRBV7-2 and TRBJ2-2; a possible D gene is TRBD1 (6 bases). This CDR3 spans 15 amino acids. Germline-derived CDR1 and CDR2 are SGHTA and FQGNSA. Between the trimmed V and J ends, which lost 6 bases and 6 bases, there was a span of 17 bases. This chain's CDR3 is CASRLLQQGSGELFF. The CDR3 DNA reads TGTGCCAGCAGGCTCCTTCAACAGGGCTCCGGGGAGCTGTTTTTT. Filled out from reference TRBV7-2 and TRBJ2-2, the complete variable domain reads GAGVSQSPSNKVTEKGKDVELRCDPISGHTALYWYRQSLGQGLEFLIYFQGNSAPDKSGLPSDRFSAERTGGSVSTLTIQRTQQEDSAVYLCASRLLQQGSGELFFGEGSRLTVL.

The genes are TRBV7-2 and TRBJ1-2, with D perhaps matching TRBD1 (6 bases). V was trimmed by 1 base and J by 3 bases, leaving 12 bases between them. The CDR3 sequence is 15 residues long. Germline CDR1 is SGHTA and CDR2 is FQGNSA. CDR3 sequence (DNA): TGTGCCAGCAGCTTAGAGAGACAGGCCTACTATGGCTACACCTTC. This encodes CASSLERQAYYGYTF.

The count of this clone is one. The J gene is TRBJ2-1, the V gene TRBV9; 7 bases align to TRBD2. The germline gives CDR1 SGDLS, CDR2 YYNGEE. V was clipped by 0 bases and J by 4 bases; unmatched bases: 4. The CDR3 is 15 residues long. CDR3 amino acids: CASSVGPGGYNEQFF. CDR3 DNA sequence: TGTGCCAGCAGCGTAGGTCCGGGGGGTTACAATGAGCAGTTCTTC.

The chain combines TRBV30 with TRBJ1-6; D may be TRBD1 (5 bases). The length of the CDR3 is 16 residues. Germline CDR1 reads GTSNPN; CDR2 reads SVGIG (reference sequence). Trimming removed 3 bases at V and 0 bases at J, with 12 bases between. The CDR3 DNA sequence: TGTGCCTGGAGGAGGGAGGGGAGCTCCTATAATTCACCCCTCCACTTT. This encodes CAWRREGSSYNSPLHF.

This clone has only one observation. The rearrangement uses TRBV5-6 and TRBJ1-4; D call uncertain. Germline CDR1 and CDR2: SGHDT and YYEEEE. The CDR3 length is 12 residues. Between the trimmed V and J ends, which lost 7 bases and 12 bases, there was a span of 16 bases. The CDR3 nucleotides are TGTGCCAGCCAGAGGGTGGGCACGCAACTGTTTTTT. Its protein product is CASQRVGTQLFF.

This chain connects TRBV11-2 to TRBJ2-5; D might be TRBD2 (6 bases). V lost 5 bases and J lost 2, with 18 bases in between. The CDR3 consists of 16 residues. Germline CDR1 reads SGHAT; CDR2 reads FQNNGV. CDR3 loop: CASSLRGPSVQETQYF. CDR3 DNA: TGTGCCAGCAGCCTTAGAGGACCTAGCGTACAAGAGACCCAGTACTTC.

This chain uses TRBV20-1 with TRBJ2-1, with D possibly matching TRBD1 (6 bases). The CDR3 runs to 11 residues. CDR1 DFQATT and CDR2 SNEGSKA come from the germline V gene (reference sequence). Trimming shortened V by 3 bases and J by 10 bases, and 10 bases separated the two germline ends. The CDR3 is CSASSGTEQFF. In nucleotides, the CDR3 is TGCAGTGCTAGCTCAGGGACAGAGCAGTTCTTC.

V and J are TRBV4-3 and TRBJ1-4; 10 bases line up with TRBD1. V lost 8 bases, J lost 4 bases, and 10 bases stayed unmatched. Germline CDR1 and CDR2: LGHNA and YSLEER. The CDR3 extends over 16 amino acids. CDR3 in DNA: TGCGCCAGCCCAGCGACAGGGGGCTCTCTTAATGAAAAACTGTTTTTT. As protein: CASPATGGSLNEKLFF.